The 28 T cell receptor beta chains in this list originate from one sample, sequenced in a study of blood T cell repertoires in COVID-19. Clones were sequenced by immunoSEQ multiplex PCR, and TCRdb holds only the in-frame ones, with some missing. This sample has roughly 280,000 clones, with under 95% found just once. The specimen was PBMCs or T cells enriched from blood (not recorded which). These receptors were obtained from a man between 40 and 49 years old who had been exposed to COVID-19.

The rearrangement joins TRBV7-9 to TRBJ2-1; D is possibly TRBD2 (6 bases). Between the trimmed V and J ends, which lost 10 bases and 6 bases, there was a span of 16 bases. Germline CDR1 is SEHNR and CDR2 is FQNEAQ (reference sequence). The CDR3 spans 13 residues. This chain's CDR3 is CATTRGGLNEQFF. CDR3 coding DNA: TGTGCCACTACGCGGGGAGGCCTCAATGAGCAGTTCTTC.

This clone occurred once. The V gene is TRBV4-2, the J gene TRBJ1-1; D possibly corresponds to TRBD1 (6 bases). Germline CDR1 and CDR2: LGHNA and YNFKEQ. The germline V and J ends were trimmed by 2 bases and 4 bases, with 17 bases remaining between them. The CDR3 is 16 amino acids. CDR3 residues: CASSQRQHLGGTEAFF. CDR3 nucleotide sequence: TGTGCCAGCAGCCAAAGGCAACACCTAGGGGGCACTGAAGCTTTCTTT.

The gene calls are TRBV5-6 and TRBJ1-1; D gene uncertain. This CDR3 is 13 amino acids long. CDR1 is SGHDT, CDR2 YYEEEE, per germline. Trimming cost V 1 base and J 1 base, with 5 bases left between them. The CDR3 DNA reads as TGTGCCAGCAGCTTGATGAGGAACACTGAAGCTTTCTTT. Translation: CASSLMRNTEAFF.

The chain employs TRBV7-9 and TRBJ2-3, with TRBD1 as a possible D gene (5 bases). The CDR3 has 14 residues. Trimming stripped 5 bases from V and 2 bases from J, with 11 bases between. The germline V gene has CDR1 SEHNR and CDR2 FQNEAQ (reference sequence). In nucleotides, the CDR3 is TGTGCCAGCAGCCTAAGACAGTCCACAGATACGCAGTATTTT. This encodes CASSLRQSTDTQYF. Supplemented by reference TRBV7-9 and TRBJ2-3, the full variable domain reads DTGVSQNPRHKITKRGQNVTFRCDPISEHNRLYWYRQTLGQGPEFLTYFQNEAQLEKSRLLSDRFSAERPKGSFSTLEIQRTEQGDSAMYLCASSLRQSTDTQYFGPGTRLTVL.

CDR3 nucleotides: TGTGCCAGCAGTTTTCAGGGCGCTAATGAAAAACTGTTTTTT. Translating it yields CASSFQGANEKLFF. The chain links TRBV28 to TRBJ1-4; possibly TRBD1 for D (5 bases). This CDR3 comprises 14 residues. V gave up 3 bases and J gave up 3 bases, with 8 bases separating them. Germline CDR1 and CDR2: MDHEN and SYDVKM. The full variable domain, its missing parts supplied by reference TRBV28 and TRBJ1-4, is DVKVTQSSRYLVKRTGEKVFLECVQDMDHENMFWYRQDPGLGLRLIYFSYDVKMKEKGDIPEGYSVSREKKERFSLILESASTNQTSMYLCASSFQGANEKLFFGSGTQLSVL.

CDR3 protein: CASSFGQGDTIYF. In nucleotides, the CDR3 is TGTGCCAGCAGCTTCGGACAGGGAGACACCATATATTTT. This sequence joins TRBV11-2 and TRBJ1-3; 8 positions match TRBD1. Germline CDR1 SGHAT, CDR2 FQNNGV. Germline trimming cut 3 bases from V and 8 bases from J; bases unmatched to any gene: 3. The CDR3 contains 13 residues. The full variable domain, with the rest looked up from reference TRBV11-2 and TRBJ1-3, is EAGVAQSPRYKIIEKRQSVAFWCNPISGHATLYWYQQILGQGPKLLIQFQNNGVVDDSQLPKDRFSAERLKGVDSTLKIQPAKLEDSAVYLCASSFGQGDTIYFGEGSWLTVV.

This clone came up once. The CDR3 nucleotides are TGTGCCAGTTCTTGGGGACTTGTGTACAATGAGCAGTTCTTC. It specifies CASSWGLVYNEQFF. The chain uses TRBV19 and TRBJ2-1; D perhaps matches TRBD2 (6 bases). The CDR3 spans 14 residues. V lost 8 bases, J lost 4 bases, and 15 bases lay in between. Germline V gene data show CDR1 as LNHDA and CDR2 as SQIVND (reference sequence).

The genes are TRBV28 and TRBJ1-1; TRBD1 is a possible D gene (5 bases). CDR1 and CDR2 (germline): MDHEN, SYDVKM. V lost 6 bases and J lost 11, with 16 bases in between. CDR3 length: 12 residues. The CDR3 sequence is CASSLGGAQAFF. DNA of the CDR3: TGTGCCAGCAGCCTCGGCGGGGCCCAGGCTTTCTTT.

V is TRBV5-6 and J is TRBJ2-5; 8 bases line up with TRBD1. V lost 2 bases, J lost 5 bases, and 11 bases stayed unmatched. This CDR3 is 16 amino acids long. Germline V gene data show CDR1 as SGHDT and CDR2 as YYEEEE. CDR3 DNA: TGTGCCAGCAGCTTATCCGGGACAGGCCATCGGGAGACCCAGTACTTC. The encoded protein is CASSLSGTGHRETQYF.

This clone was seen just once. This chain uses TRBV9 with TRBJ1-5, with TRBD1 as a possible D gene (5 bases). CDR1 and CDR2 (germline): SGDLS, YYNGEE. With 0 bases removed from V and 4 bases from J, the gap between germline ends came to 11 bases. The CDR3 loop spans 15 amino acids. The CDR3 DNA sequence: TGTGCCAGCAGCGTAGGGTTTGGGGGGAATCAGCCCCAGCATTTT. Its protein is CASSVGFGGNQPQHF.

The chain couples TRBV28 to TRBJ1-5; D may be TRBD1 (5 bases). Germline V gene lookup returns CDR1 MDHEN and CDR2 SYDVKM. This CDR3 is built from 16 residues. V was cut by 2 bases and J by 0 bases, with 11 bases left in between. The CDR3 DNA reads TGTGCCAGCAGTTTAATGGGGGGTTATAGCAATCAGCCCCAGCATTTT. It specifies CASSLMGGYSNQPQHF. Full variable domain (missing parts from reference TRBV28 and TRBJ1-5): DVKVTQSSRYLVKRTGEKVFLECVQDMDHENMFWYRQDPGLGLRLIYFSYDVKMKEKGDIPEGYSVSREKKERFSLILESASTNQTSMYLCASSLMGGYSNQPQHFGDGTRLSIL.

This chain connects TRBV2 to TRBJ1-5, with TRBD1 matching over 10 bases. The junction had 6 bases not matched to a gene; V was cut back by 6 bases and J by 1 base. This CDR3 contains 16 residues. CDR1 is SNHLY, CDR2 FYNNEI, per germline. The CDR3 region has the DNA TGTGCCAGCAGCAGACAGGGGGCTGTGAGCAATCAGCCCCAGCATTTT. Translation gives CASSRQGAVSNQPQHF.

This clone has only one observation. The rearrangement joins TRBV7-3 to TRBJ2-2; 8 positions match TRBD2. From germline, CDR1 is SGHTA and CDR2 FQGTGA. The CDR3 length is 16 residues. Trimming took 1 base from V and 5 from J; bases not matched to a gene: 6. In DNA form, the CDR3 reads TGTGCCAGCAGCTTAAACGGGAGGGCGGGAACCGGGGAGCTGTTTTTT. It specifies CASSLNGRAGTGELFF.

The chain recombines TRBV19 with TRBJ1-1; TRBD1 agrees at 7 bases. The CDR3 is 15 amino acids. The germline V gene encodes CDR1 LNHDA and CDR2 SQIVND (reference sequence). The V and J ends lost 6 bases and 10 bases, in that order; junction bases with no gene match: 17. In DNA, the CDR3 is TGTGCCAGTAGCCAGAGAGGGGGCGCGAATTATAGAGCTTTCTTT. Protein sequence: CASSQRGGANYRAFF.

V is TRBV13 and J is TRBJ1-2; TRBD1 agrees at 8 bases. The CDR3 loop spans 13 amino acids. V trimming: 0 bases; J trimming: 6 bases; junction bases outside the gene matches: 0. CDR1 is PRHDT and CDR2 is FYEKMQ in the germline V gene (reference sequence). The CDR3 DNA reads TGTGCCAGCAGCTTAGGACAGGGGGATGGCTACACCTTC. Its protein product is CASSLGQGDGYTF.

The genes are TRBV29-1 and TRBJ2-7, with a possible D match to TRBD1 (5 bases). The V end lost 6 bases, the J end lost 1 base, and 16 bases lay between the germline ends. Germline V CDR1 and CDR2: SQVTM, ANQGSEA. The CDR3 is made up of 14 amino acids. The CDR3 nucleotides are TGCAGCGTAGGGGAAAGCAGTGTATCCTACGAGCAGTACTTC. Translating it yields CSVGESSVSYEQYF.

Notes on this clone: The same CDR3 arises from other DNA sequences in this sample as well. The V call is TRBV5-1, the J call TRBJ2-5; TRBD2 agrees at 7 bases. The CDR3 has 13 amino acids. Looked up from germline, CDR1 is SGHRS and CDR2 is YFSETQ. J was trimmed by 5 bases and V by 4 bases; bases with no gene match: 5. Here the CDR3 reads CASSPRGGETQYF. CDR3 DNA sequence: TGCGCCAGCAGCCCGAGGGGAGGGGAGACCCAGTACTTC.

On this clone: The sample has other DNA sequences that encode this CDR3 too. This sequence joins TRBV5-4 and TRBJ1-2, with D hard to call. This CDR3 has 12 residues. The germline CDR1 and CDR2 sequences are SGHNT and YYREEE (reference sequence). With 0 bases removed from V and 4 bases from J, the gap between germline ends came to 4 bases. The CDR3 reads CASSLDSYGYTF. In DNA, the CDR3 is TGTGCCAGCAGCTTGGATAGCTATGGCTACACCTTC.

The J gene is TRBJ2-2, the V gene TRBV5-4; D not certain. The germline V gene encodes CDR1 SGHNT and CDR2 YYREEE (reference sequence). This CDR3 spans 14 amino acids. V dropped 1 base and J dropped 3 bases, with 7 bases sitting between them. This CDR3 reads CASSLTFDTGELFF. CDR3 in DNA: TGTGCCAGCAGCTTGACTTTTGACACCGGGGAGCTGTTTTTT.

The V call is TRBV5-4, the J call TRBJ1-6; tentative D call: TRBD1 (5 bases). The CDR3 covers 15 residues. Trimming cost V 0 bases and J 10 bases, with 14 bases left between them. Germline V gene sequence: CDR1 SGHNT, CDR2 YYREEE (reference sequence). CDR3 bases: TGTGCCAGCAGCTTGGAGTGGGGGGGAGCGTCACCCCTCCACTTT. As protein: CASSLEWGGASPLHF.

This clone has just one count. The chain links TRBV11-3 to TRBJ2-5, with 13 positions matching TRBD2. Germline CDR1 and CDR2: SGHNT and YENEEA. V dropped 5 bases and J dropped 5; count of bases not matched to a gene: 8. The length of the CDR3 is 16 residues. The CDR3 region is CASSTLAGGPLETQYF. Here the CDR3 DNA reads TGTGCCAGCAGCACACTAGCGGGAGGGCCCTTGGAGACCCAGTACTTC.

A word on this clone: The sample holds other DNA sequences that translate to the same CDR3. The chain recombines TRBV7-9 with TRBJ2-5; 8 bases are shared with TRBD2. Germline V gene data show CDR1 as SEHNR and CDR2 as FQNEAQ (reference sequence). The CDR3 has 14 amino acids. J was trimmed by 5 bases and V by 3 bases; bases with no gene match: 5. CDR3 sequence reads: CASSLAGGRETQYF. In DNA, the CDR3 is TGTGCCAGCAGCTTGGCGGGAGGTAGGGAGACCCAGTACTTC.

This CDR3 is CASSASGRGYTDTQYF. As DNA, the CDR3 is TGTGCCAGCAGCGCTAGCGGGAGAGGGTACACAGATACGCAGTATTTT. The rearrangement links TRBV9 to TRBJ2-3, with 10 bases aligning to TRBD2. In germline, CDR1 is SGDLS, CDR2 YYNGEE. This CDR3 has 16 residues. J lost 2 bases, V lost 3 bases, and 6 bases had no gene match. The entire variable domain, with the rest obtained from reference TRBV9 and TRBJ2-3, is as follows: DSGVTQTPKHLITATGQRVTLRCSPRSGDLSVYWYQQSLDQGLQFLIQYYNGEERAKGNILERFSAQQFPDLHSELNLSSLELGDSALYFCASSASGRGYTDTQYFGPGTRLTVL.

The CDR3 DNA reads as TGTGCCAGCAGCCCAGGAGGGGCCATTAGTCGGGACACTGAAGCTTTCTTT. Its translation: CASSPGGAISRDTEAFF. V usage is TRBV9 and J usage is TRBJ1-1; TRBD1 might be the D (5 bases). The germline V gene has CDR1 SGDLS and CDR2 YYNGEE. The CDR3 contains 17 residues. V gave up 4 bases and J gave up 3 bases, with 22 bases separating them.

This clone was counted once. V and J are TRBV28 and TRBJ2-2; 7 nucleotides match TRBD2. Germline CDR1 MDHEN, CDR2 SYDVKM. J gave up 3 bases and V 6 bases, and 7 bases lay outside the gene matches. This CDR3 is 15 amino acids long. The CDR3 sequence: CASSMGTTYTGELFF. The DNA of the CDR3 is TGTGCCAGCAGCATGGGGACTACCTACACCGGGGAGCTGTTTTTT.

The genes are TRBV30 and TRBJ2-7; D might be TRBD2 (5 bases). CDR3 length equals 15 residues. Germline V gene sequence: CDR1 GTSNPN, CDR2 SVGIG (reference sequence). The V and J ends lost 7 bases and 4 bases respectively, with 23 bases between them. This CDR3 reads CAFRITTDSGYEQYF. DNA of the CDR3: TGTGCCTTTCGTATCACGACGGACTCCGGGTACGAGCAGTACTTC. The whole variable domain, remainder taken from reference TRBV30 and TRBJ2-7, is SQTIHQWPATLVQPVGSPLSLECTVEGTSNPNLYWYRQAAGRGLQLLFYSVGIGQISSEVPQNLSASRPQDRQFILSSKKLLLSDSGFYLCAFRITTDSGYEQYFGPGTRLTVT.

J is TRBJ2-3 and V is TRBV28; 8 nucleotides match TRBD2. CDR1 and CDR2 from the germline V gene are MDHEN and SYDVKM. V was pared by 5 bases and J by 6 bases, with 4 bases of the junction left unmatched. The CDR3 consists of 13 residues. CDR3 nucleotides: TGTGCCAGCAGTCGGGTAGCGGGGGATACGCAGTATTTT. Amino acids: CASSRVAGDTQYF. Variable domain in full (rest from reference TRBV28 and TRBJ2-3): DVKVTQSSRYLVKRTGEKVFLECVQDMDHENMFWYRQDPGLGLRLIYFSYDVKMKEKGDIPEGYSVSREKKERFSLILESASTNQTSMYLCASSRVAGDTQYFGPGTRLTVL.

The V gene is TRBV6-1, the J gene TRBJ1-1, with 9 bases aligning to TRBD1. V trimming: 3 bases; J trimming: 0 bases; junction bases outside the gene matches: 17. This CDR3 has 20 residues. CDR1 and CDR2 (germline): MNHNS, SASEGT. This CDR3 reads CASSDRDRESFFLLNTEAFF. CDR3 bases: TGTGCCAGCAGTGACCGGGACAGGGAATCCTTTTTCCTATTGAACACTGAAGCTTTCTTT.